The entry that follows covers one TCR beta chain sequence. What it binds is unknown. The junction shows a germline mismatch at one end, possibly a read error. Amplified TCR beta CDR3 regions were obtained using RNA transcripts as template. Second-round multiplex PCR came after a first-round RT-PCR that employed HTBI primers. TCRdb passed the multiplex PCR reads through MiXCR, listing each CDR3 protein once. The table includes about 740,000 distinct CDR3 sequences, roughly 40% detected once. These data are taken from a study of Graves' ophthalmopathy and Graves' hyperthyroidism. Points from the study as a whole: Also, most clonotypes expanded in the thyroid above 0.001 frequency appeared in blood.

In this cohort, patients with other autoimmune diseases, uncontrolled infections, pregnancy or lactation were excluded. Per the germline V gene, CDR1 is SEHNR and CDR2 is FQNEAQ (reference sequence). The CDR3 is 13 residues long. Source material: peripheral blood. V is TRBV7-9 and J is TRBJ2-2; D perhaps matches TRBD1 (5 bases). This receptor was obtained from an adult man with Graves' ophthalmopathy. In DNA, the CDR3 is TGCGCCAGCAGCTCCAGGGATTCCGGGGAGCTGTTTTTT. This codes for CASSSRDSGELFF. Looking up the rest from reference TRBV7-9 and TRBJ2-2 gives the full variable domain: DTGVSQNPRHKITKRGQNVTFRCDPISEHNRLYWYRQTLGQGPEFLTYFQNEAQLEKSRLLSDRFSAERPKGSFSTLEIQRTEQGDSAMYLCASSSRDSGELFFGEGSRLTVL.